Below are 10 T cell receptor beta chains sequenced from a single sample in a study of T cells expressing NK-cell markers. No DNA is given; TCRdb re-called the 5' RACE reads and lists each CDR3 protein once. Recorded for this sample: 440,000 or so distinct CDR3 sequences. The source material was blood T cells: a sorted CD56 or NKG2C T cell subset, CD4+ or CD8+ T cells, or bulk PBMC T cells (not recorded which). The receptors shown here come from a woman between 18 and 75 years old in good health.

The chain uses TRBV9 and TRBJ1-1. Germline CDR1 SGDLS, CDR2 YYNGEE. The length of the CDR3 is 14 residues. CDR3 amino acids: CASSAAGMATEAFF.

The chain joins TRBV24-1 to TRBJ2-5. This CDR3 region has 12 residues. Germline lookup yields CDR1 KGHDR and CDR2 SFDVKD. The CDR3: CATSDSEETQYF.

This chain uses TRBV20-1 with TRBJ2-1; TCRdb returns TRBD2, unconfirmable since there is no DNA. This CDR3 has 13 amino acids. Germline CDR1 and CDR2: DFQATT and SNEGSKA (reference sequence). The CDR3 is CSAPKTSLNEQFF.

The J gene is TRBJ2-1, the V gene TRBV20-1; the D gene TCRdb calls, TRBD1, cannot be checked with no DNA. The CDR3 sequence is 12 residues long. Germline lookup yields CDR1 DFQATT and CDR2 SNEGSKA (reference sequence). The CDR3 sequence: CSARGGSHEQFF.

The chain is built from TRBV9 and TRBJ1-1. Germline values: CDR1 SGDLS, CDR2 YYNGEE. The CDR3 is 14 amino acids. The CDR3 spells CASSVEGEDTEAFF.

The rearrangement uses TRBV7-9 and TRBJ2-5; as DNA is missing, the TRBD1 call by TCRdb cannot be tested. The CDR3 is 14 amino acids. CDR1 SEHNR and CDR2 FQNEAQ come from the germline V gene (reference sequence). The CDR3 region is CASSNIAPSETQYF.

The CDR3 loop reads CASSLPGPGGEQFF. The genes are TRBV7-6 and TRBJ2-1; no DNA is available, so the TRBD2 call from TCRdb remains unchecked. Germline V gene sequence: CDR1 SGHVS, CDR2 FNYEAQ. The CDR3 contains 14 residues. The full variable domain, completed using reference TRBV7-6 and TRBJ2-1, is GAGVSQSPRYKVTKRGQDVALRCDPISGHVSLYWYRQALGQGPEFLTYFNYEAQQDKSGLPNDRFSAERPEGSISTLTIQRTEQRDSAMYRCASSLPGPGGEQFFGPGTRLTVL.

The chain employs TRBV4-3 and TRBJ2-1. CDR3 length: 15 residues. Germline assignment: CDR1 LGHNA and CDR2 YSLEER. This chain's CDR3 is CASSQEWLRYNEQFF.

The chain couples TRBV10-3 to TRBJ2-1; TCRdb proposes TRBD1, but this gene call is untestable without DNA. The germline CDR1 and CDR2 sequences are ENHRY and SYGVKD. This CDR3 contains 14 residues. The CDR3 protein is CAISEDRVVNEQFF.

The chain couples TRBV29-1 to TRBJ2-3; the D call from TCRdb, TRBD2, cannot be confirmed without DNA. The germline V gene encodes CDR1 SQVTM and CDR2 ANQGSEA. The CDR3 consists of 15 residues. The CDR3 here is CSVEGPGRREEAQYF.